The text below deals with one T cell receptor beta chain. This specimen belongs to a study of cytomegalovirus exposure and HLA in healthy donors. Turning to the study itself: The roughly 700 first-cohort repertoires shared a platform with the 120 or so validation repertoires, as reported in a later analysis.

Clones were read by immunoSEQ multiplex PCR, and TCRdb kept only the in-frame ones, dropping some. The repertoire includes around 150,000 clones, roughly 80% of them detected once, and 2% to 2.5% sits in the top ten. The sequencing input was PBMCs. The TCR was taken from a man younger than 40 in good health and CMV-seropositive.

The CDR3 region is CASSVESGSGNTIYF. In DNA form, the CDR3 reads TGTGCCAGCAGCGTAGAATCAGGCTCTGGAAACACCATATATTTT. The J gene is TRBJ1-3, the V gene TRBV9; no firm D call. This CDR3 contains 15 residues. Trimming removed 0 bases from V and 0 bases from J, with 7 bases in between. CDR1 SGDLS and CDR2 YYNGEE come from the germline V gene.